The rows below give T cell receptor beta chains drawn from one sample of a study of a mutant IDH1 vaccine in newly diagnosed glioma. Method: immunoSEQ multiplex PCR; TCRdb's copy keeps in-frame clones and lacks some. The data contain 70,000 to 100,000 clones, around 80% of them singletons. Sequences were derived from PBMCs, sampled from a glioma patient treated with radiotherapy, temozolomide or both. The receptors were sampled from a middle-aged man with glioma. Some clones in this sample may be carry-over from other donors' samples. The CDR3 runs from the conserved cysteine through the conserved F or W. The D gene is left open where the match is weak. Only some rows state a clone size, as once, few, many or a class for expanded clones.

j_call: TRBJ2-5; d_call: .; v_call: TRBV30; clone_size: .; cdr3_aa: CAWRRTSGTQYF; cdr3_nt: TGTGCCTGGAGGCGGACTTCGGGGACCCAGTACTTC
j_call: TRBJ2-3; d_call: TRBD2; v_call: TRBV2; clone_size: .; cdr3_aa: CASRDRSGGTDTQYF; cdr3_nt: TGTGCCAGCCGGGACCGTAGCGGGGGGACAGATACGCAGTATTTT
j_call: TRBJ2-3; d_call: .; v_call: TRBV2; clone_size: once; cdr3_aa: CASSEQGGTDTQYF; cdr3_nt: TGTGCCAGCAGTGAACAGGGGGGGACAGATACGCAGTATTTT
j_call: TRBJ1-1; d_call: .; v_call: TRBV2; clone_size: few; cdr3_aa: CASIFENTEAFF; cdr3_nt: TGTGCCAGCATTTTCGAGAACACTGAAGCTTTCTTT
j_call: TRBJ2-7; d_call: TRBD1; v_call: TRBV27; clone_size: once; cdr3_aa: CASSQGTVWGQYF; cdr3_nt: TGTGCCAGCAGTCAGGGGACAGTTTGGGGGCAGTACTTC
j_call: TRBJ2-5; d_call: TRBD2; v_call: TRBV25-1; clone_size: .; cdr3_aa: CASRAISGIQETQYF; cdr3_nt: TGTGCCAGCAGAGCAATTAGCGGGATCCAAGAGACCCAGTACTTC
j_call: TRBJ1-6; d_call: TRBD1; v_call: TRBV5-6; clone_size: .; cdr3_aa: CASSPTRTGDGVSPLHF; cdr3_nt: TGTGCCAGCAGCCCCACGAGAACAGGGGACGGAGTTTCACCCCTCCACTTT
j_call: TRBJ2-7; d_call: .; v_call: TRBV5-8; clone_size: .; cdr3_aa: CASSLGTEPLYEQYF; cdr3_nt: TGTGCCAGCAGCTTGGGGACAGAACCTCTCTACGAGCAGTACTTC
j_call: TRBJ1-6; d_call: TRBD1; v_call: TRBV10-3; clone_size: once; cdr3_aa: CAISGTGTGRVPLHF; cdr3_nt: TGTGCCATCAGCGGGACAGGTACGGGCAGAGTCCCCCTCCACTTT
j_call: TRBJ1-2; d_call: .; v_call: TRBV2; clone_size: .; cdr3_aa: CASRMEKGYTF; cdr3_nt: TGTGCCAGCAGAATGGAAAAGGGCTACACCTTC
j_call: TRBJ1-5; d_call: .; v_call: TRBV5-6; clone_size: .; cdr3_aa: CASSAQGIEPQHF; cdr3_nt: TGTGCCAGCAGCGCACAGGGAATCGAGCCCCAGCATTTT
j_call: TRBJ2-7; d_call: TRBD2; v_call: TRBV2; clone_size: .; cdr3_aa: CASSDLENFGGFHREQYF; cdr3_nt: TGTGCCAGCAGTGATCTAGAGAATTTCGGGGGGTTTCACAGGGAGCAGTACTTC
j_call: TRBJ2-7; d_call: TRBD2; v_call: TRBV30; clone_size: .; cdr3_aa: CAWSLGGGGYEQYF; cdr3_nt: TGTGCCTGGAGCCTCGGCGGCGGGGGCTACGAGCAGTACTTC
j_call: TRBJ1-2; d_call: .; v_call: TRBV5-1; clone_size: once; cdr3_aa: CASSLGQWANYGYTF; cdr3_nt: TGCGCCAGCAGCTTGGGCCAATGGGCTAACTATGGCTACACCTTC
j_call: TRBJ1-1; d_call: .; v_call: TRBV18; clone_size: .; cdr3_aa: CASSPRALNTEAFF; cdr3_nt: TGTGCCAGCTCACCGAGGGCCTTGAACACTGAAGCTTTCTTT
j_call: TRBJ1-2; d_call: .; v_call: TRBV5-4; clone_size: .; cdr3_aa: CASSRGQGSSYTF; cdr3_nt: TGTGCCAGCAGCCGGGGCCAAGGCTCGAGCTACACCTTC
j_call: TRBJ1-1; d_call: .; v_call: TRBV2; clone_size: .; cdr3_aa: CASREQGRYTEAFF; cdr3_nt: TGTGCCAGCAGAGAACAGGGTCGGTACACTGAAGCTTTCTTT
j_call: TRBJ1-5; d_call: TRBD1; v_call: TRBV6-1; clone_size: .; cdr3_aa: CASSVSGGSSRQPQHF; cdr3_nt: TGTGCCAGCAGTGTTTCAGGGGGTTCCTCAAGACAGCCCCAGCATTTT
j_call: TRBJ2-1; d_call: .; v_call: TRBV5-1; clone_size: .; cdr3_aa: CASSPYRLDYNEQFF; cdr3_nt: TGCGCCAGCAGCCCTTACCGTCTGGACTACAATGAGCAGTTCTTC
j_call: TRBJ2-1; d_call: TRBD2; v_call: TRBV7-9; clone_size: .; cdr3_aa: CASSLAGGLAGGRYNEQFF; cdr3_nt: TGTGCCAGCAGCTTAGCCGGGGGGCTAGCGGGGGGGCGTTACAATGAGCAGTTCTTC
j_call: TRBJ1-1; d_call: .; v_call: TRBV6-5; clone_size: .; cdr3_aa: CASSRGTGLNTEAFF; cdr3_nt: TGTGCCAGCAGCCGTGGCACAGGATTGAACACTGAAGCTTTCTTT
j_call: TRBJ1-2; d_call: .; v_call: TRBV6-6; clone_size: once; cdr3_aa: CASSDDLGAGYTF; cdr3_nt: TGTGCCAGCAGTGACGACCTGGGGGCGGGCTACACCTTC
j_call: TRBJ2-7; d_call: .; v_call: TRBV25-1; clone_size: .; cdr3_aa: CASSDRGGSSYEQYF; cdr3_nt: TGTGCCAGCAGTGATAGAGGGGGGTCCTCCTACGAGCAGTACTTC
j_call: TRBJ2-7; d_call: TRBD2; v_call: TRBV4-2; clone_size: once; cdr3_aa: CASSQDGLAGTVYEQYF; cdr3_nt: TGTGCCAGCAGCCAGGACGGACTAGCGGGGACGGTCTACGAGCAGTACTTC
j_call: TRBJ1-2; d_call: TRBD1; v_call: TRBV6-4; clone_size: .; cdr3_aa: CASSDLGQGSGYYGYTF; cdr3_nt: TGTGCCAGCAGTGACTTAGGACAGGGGAGTGGATACTATGGCTACACCTTC
j_call: TRBJ1-5; d_call: .; v_call: TRBV30; clone_size: .; cdr3_aa: CAWSSGPLNQPQHF; cdr3_nt: TGTGCCTGGAGTTCCGGTCCCCTCAATCAGCCCCAGCATTTT
j_call: TRBJ2-7; d_call: TRBD1; v_call: TRBV6-5; clone_size: .; cdr3_aa: CASSYGQGAYEQYF; cdr3_nt: TGTGCCAGCAGTTACGGACAGGGGGCTTACGAGCAGTACTTC
j_call: TRBJ2-5; d_call: TRBD1; v_call: TRBV29-1; clone_size: .; cdr3_aa: CSVIQGAGETQYF; cdr3_nt: TGCAGCGTTATACAGGGGGCTGGGGAGACCCAGTACTTC
j_call: TRBJ2-1; d_call: .; v_call: TRBV19; clone_size: few; cdr3_aa: CASSINPREGEQFF; cdr3_nt: TGTGCCAGTAGTATTAATCCCAGGGAAGGTGAGCAGTTCTTC
j_call: TRBJ2-3; d_call: TRBD2; v_call: TRBV13; clone_size: once; cdr3_aa: CASSSGLAGVDTQYF; cdr3_nt: TGTGCCAGCAGCTCGGGACTAGCGGGGGTAGATACGCAGTATTTT
j_call: TRBJ2-3; d_call: .; v_call: TRBV5-1; clone_size: .; cdr3_aa: CASSLTEGADTQYF; cdr3_nt: TGCGCCAGCAGCTTGACGGAGGGGGCAGATACGCAGTATTTT
j_call: TRBJ2-1; d_call: .; v_call: TRBV19; clone_size: few; cdr3_aa: CASSIGREVYNEQFF; cdr3_nt: TGTGCCAGTAGTATAGGCAGGGAGGTTTACAATGAGCAGTTCTTC
j_call: TRBJ1-6; d_call: .; v_call: TRBV5-6; clone_size: .; cdr3_aa: CASSPDGGYNSPLHF; cdr3_nt: TGTGCCAGCTCTCCGGACGGAGGGTATAATTCACCCCTCCACTTT
j_call: TRBJ1-1; d_call: TRBD1; v_call: TRBV6-1; clone_size: .; cdr3_aa: CASTWTGIANTEAFF; cdr3_nt: TGTGCCAGCACCTGGACAGGGATAGCGAACACTGAAGCTTTCTTT
j_call: TRBJ1-2; d_call: .; v_call: TRBV6-5; clone_size: once; cdr3_aa: CASRDRYGYTF; cdr3_nt: TGTGCCAGCAGGGACCGATATGGCTACACCTTC
j_call: TRBJ2-7; d_call: TRBD1; v_call: TRBV14; clone_size: .; cdr3_aa: CASSQEVPGTASYEQYF; cdr3_nt: TGTGCCAGCAGCCAAGAAGTCCCCGGGACAGCGTCCTACGAGCAGTACTTC
j_call: TRBJ1-6; d_call: TRBD1; v_call: TRBV27; clone_size: .; cdr3_aa: CASRSYRGAVNSPLHF; cdr3_nt: TGTGCCAGCAGATCTTACAGGGGCGCGGTTAATTCACCCCTCCACTTT
j_call: TRBJ1-4; d_call: TRBD1; v_call: TRBV15; clone_size: many; cdr3_aa: CATSRDGDSNEKLFF; cdr3_nt: TGTGCCACCAGCAGAGATGGGGACAGTAATGAAAAACTGTTTTTT
j_call: TRBJ1-1; d_call: .; v_call: TRBV6-5; clone_size: .; cdr3_aa: CASSSSGFAAFF; cdr3_nt: TGTGCCAGCAGTTCTTCCGGCTTCGCAGCTTTCTTT
j_call: TRBJ1-1; d_call: .; v_call: TRBV2; clone_size: few; cdr3_aa: CASSRRTENTEAFF; cdr3_nt: TGTGCCAGCAGTCGTCGGACAGAGAACACTGAAGCTTTCTTT
j_call: TRBJ1-5; d_call: TRBD1; v_call: TRBV30; clone_size: .; cdr3_aa: CAWRQTGTGKGGNQPQHF; cdr3_nt: TGTGCCTGGAGACAGACCGGGACAGGGAAGGGGGGCAATCAGCCCCAGCATTTT
j_call: TRBJ2-2; d_call: .; v_call: TRBV18; clone_size: .; cdr3_aa: CASSPPGLAGATGELFF; cdr3_nt: TGTGCCAGCTCACCACCTGGTCTCGCAGGGGCCACCGGGGAGCTGTTTTTT
j_call: TRBJ2-7; d_call: .; v_call: TRBV9; clone_size: .; cdr3_aa: CASSQTQNPYEQYF; cdr3_nt: TGTGCCAGCAGCCAGACTCAAAACCCCTACGAGCAGTACTTC
j_call: TRBJ1-6; d_call: .; v_call: TRBV2; clone_size: .; cdr3_aa: CASSESRDSPLHF; cdr3_nt: TGTGCCAGCAGTGAAAGTAGGGATTCACCCCTCCACTTT
j_call: TRBJ2-5; d_call: TRBD2; v_call: TRBV29-1; clone_size: few; cdr3_aa: CSVRGGANGETQYF; cdr3_nt: TGCAGCGTGCGCGGGGGGGCCAATGGAGAGACCCAGTACTTC
j_call: TRBJ1-2; d_call: TRBD1; v_call: TRBV6-5; clone_size: .; cdr3_aa: CASSYDDRGIYGYTF; cdr3_nt: TGTGCCAGCAGTTACGACGACAGGGGGATTTATGGCTACACCTTC
j_call: TRBJ1-2; d_call: .; v_call: TRBV14; clone_size: few; cdr3_aa: CASSRDRLGYTF; cdr3_nt: TGTGCCAGTTCGCGGGATCGGCTTGGCTACACCTTC
j_call: TRBJ2-1; d_call: .; v_call: TRBV7-9; clone_size: few; cdr3_aa: CASSHRLVVYNEQFF; cdr3_nt: TGTGCCAGCAGCCATCGACTAGTAGTCTACAATGAGCAGTTCTTC
j_call: TRBJ1-5; d_call: TRBD1; v_call: TRBV5-1; clone_size: .; cdr3_aa: CASSETGAAFQPQHF; cdr3_nt: TGCGCCAGCAGCGAGACAGGGGCGGCATTTCAGCCCCAGCATTTT
j_call: TRBJ2-7; d_call: TRBD1; v_call: TRBV7-8; clone_size: .; cdr3_aa: CASSSPGTGVYEQYF; cdr3_nt: TGTGCCAGCAGCTCCCCCGGGACAGGGGTCTACGAGCAGTACTTC
j_call: TRBJ1-5; d_call: .; v_call: TRBV5-8; clone_size: .; cdr3_aa: CASSVESQGPQHF; cdr3_nt: TGTGCCAGCTCTGTTGAGAGTCAGGGGCCCCAGCATTTT
j_call: TRBJ2-1; d_call: .; v_call: TRBV6-6; clone_size: once; cdr3_aa: CASMGDEQFF; cdr3_nt: TGTGCCAGCATGGGGGATGAGCAGTTCTTC
j_call: TRBJ1-5; d_call: TRBD1; v_call: TRBV6-1; clone_size: .; cdr3_aa: CASSGGSGGPSNQPQHF; cdr3_nt: TGTGCCAGCAGTGGTGGATCAGGGGGCCCGAGCAATCAGCCCCAGCATTTT
j_call: TRBJ2-1; d_call: .; v_call: TRBV5-1; clone_size: .; cdr3_aa: CASSLVVSPNNEQFF; cdr3_nt: TGCGCCAGCAGCTTGGTAGTGAGCCCTAACAATGAGCAGTTCTTC
j_call: TRBJ1-1; d_call: .; v_call: TRBV29-1; clone_size: .; cdr3_aa: CSVAWGVRDTWNTEAFF; cdr3_nt: TGCAGCGTTGCGTGGGGTGTCCGGGACACCTGGAACACTGAAGCTTTCTTT
j_call: TRBJ2-2; d_call: TRBD1; v_call: TRBV5-1; clone_size: .; cdr3_aa: CASSFLPVGTDNTGELFF; cdr3_nt: TGCGCCAGCAGCTTCCTACCCGTCGGGACAGATAACACCGGGGAGCTGTTTTTT
j_call: TRBJ2-3; d_call: TRBD2; v_call: TRBV6-1; clone_size: .; cdr3_aa: CASSEARGGGYTDTQYF; cdr3_nt: TGTGCCAGCAGTGAAGCGCGGGGGGGCGGGTATACAGATACGCAGTATTTT
j_call: TRBJ1-2; d_call: .; v_call: TRBV7-9; clone_size: .; cdr3_aa: CASSPADSYGYTF; cdr3_nt: TGTGCCAGCAGTCCGGCGGATTCTTATGGCTACACCTTC
j_call: TRBJ1-6; d_call: .; v_call: TRBV29-1; clone_size: .; cdr3_aa: CSVPRTGPETYNSPLHF; cdr3_nt: TGCAGCGTTCCCCGAACAGGCCCAGAGACCTATAATTCACCCCTCCACTTT